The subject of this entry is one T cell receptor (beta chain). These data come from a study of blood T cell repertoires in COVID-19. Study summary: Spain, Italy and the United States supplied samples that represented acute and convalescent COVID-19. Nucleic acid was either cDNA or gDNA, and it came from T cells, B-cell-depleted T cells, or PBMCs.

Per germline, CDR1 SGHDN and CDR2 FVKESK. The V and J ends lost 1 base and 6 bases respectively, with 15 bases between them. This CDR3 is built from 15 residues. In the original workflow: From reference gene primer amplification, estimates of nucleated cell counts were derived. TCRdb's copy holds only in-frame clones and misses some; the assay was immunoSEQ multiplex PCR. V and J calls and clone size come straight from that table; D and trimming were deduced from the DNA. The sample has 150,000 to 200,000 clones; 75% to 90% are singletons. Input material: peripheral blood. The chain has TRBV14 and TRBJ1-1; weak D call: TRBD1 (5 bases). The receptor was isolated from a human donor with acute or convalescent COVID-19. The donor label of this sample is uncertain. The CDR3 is CASSQVRTGWAEAFF. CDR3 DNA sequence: TGTGCCAGCAGCCAAGTTCGAACAGGTTGGGCTGAAGCTTTCTTT.